The 3 T cell receptor beta chains presented below share a single source sample, sequenced in a study of shared clonotypes between healthy human individuals. Generated by immunoSEQ multiplex PCR, the TCRdb table keeps only in-frame clones and is missing some. The sample carries millions of clones, approximately 90% recorded once. Sample: naive CD4+ T cells sorted from blood. Subset noted: CD45RA+ positively selected. The receptor source for this set is a man aged 18 to 29 in good health.

The V and J genes are TRBV6-1 and TRBJ2-5; D possibly corresponds to TRBD2 (7 bases). The CDR3 has 14 amino acids. Trimming removed 7 bases from V and 2 bases from J, with 14 bases in between. Germline CDR1 and CDR2: MNHNS and SASEGT. The CDR3, as DNA: TGTGCCAGCATCATAGGGGGAGGGCAAGAGACCCAGTACTTC. It yields the protein CASIIGGGQETQYF.

The chain links TRBV5-1 to TRBJ2-7, with TRBD1 identical over 8 bases. The CDR3 loop spans 15 amino acids. Germline V gene sequence: CDR1 SGHRS, CDR2 YFSETQ. Trimming removed 4 bases from V and 2 bases from J; junction bases left unmatched: 8. CDR3 loop: CASSEGQGGPYEQYF. CDR3 DNA sequence: TGCGCCAGCAGCGAAGGACAGGGAGGCCCCTACGAGCAGTACTTC.

The J gene is TRBJ1-6, the V gene TRBV11-2, with 8 bases matching TRBD1. V lost 7 bases to trimming and J lost 6 bases; unmatched junction nucleotides: 5. CDR1 and CDR2 from the germline V gene are SGHAT and FQNNGV. The length of the CDR3 is 14 residues. The CDR3, as DNA: TGTGCCAGCATCGAAACAGGGGGTAATTCACCCCTCCACTTT. Protein: CASIETGGNSPLHF.